These 16 T cell receptor beta chains were all obtained from the same sample, sequenced in a study of CD8+ T cells in alopecia areata. CD4, CD8alpha, NKG2D, NKG2ACE and other markers guided sorting of pooled cutaneous lymph node cells. Sequencing relied on a cDNA template that was reverse transcribed from extracted RNA. Assay used: immunoSEQ multiplex PCR; TCRdb lists only in-frame clones, some missing. Listed here are under 350,000 clones without any singletons, the top ten holding 0.9% to 1.5%. Sequencing was done on a sample of CD4+ T cells sorted from a lymph node. These TCRs come from a C3H/HeJ mouse with alopecia areata. This strain has MHC haplotype H2-k.

About this clone itself: The gene symbols are mouse symbols. The read finishes 3 residues shy of the CDR3 end, and the germline J gene is used to complete it. This sequence joins TRBV19 and TRBJ1-6; 7 bases are shared with TRBD1. TRBJ1-6 counts as an open reading frame of uncertain function. The CDR3 spans 13 residues. After removal of 5 bases from V and 7 bases from J, the junction contained 3 bases not matched to a gene. Per the germline V gene, CDR1 is FNHDT and CDR2 is SITEND (reference sequence). CDR3 bases read: TGTGCCAGCAGCGGGACAGTAAATTCGCCC. Translating gives CASSGTVNSP. The full-length CDR3 reads as CASSGTVNSPLYF.

As for this clone: Mouse gene names and germline throughout. The read falls 4 residues short of the CDR3 end, and the missing part is taken from the germline J gene. The chain combines TRBV31 with TRBJ1-2; D perhaps matches TRBD1 (5 bases). Germline V gene lookup returns CDR1 GKSSPN and CDR2 SITVG. The CDR3 sequence is 12 residues long. V dropped 4 bases and J dropped 1 base, with 7 bases sitting between them. The CDR3 here is CAWNDRNSDYTF. The part of the CDR3 DNA that was read is TGTGCCTGGAATGACAGAAACTCC. The full variable domain, with the rest looked up from reference TRBV31 and TRBJ1-2, is AQTIHQWPVAEIKAVGSPLSLGCTIKGKSSPNLYWYWQATGGTLQQLFYSITVGQVESVVQLNLSASRPKDDQFILSTEKLLLSHSGFYLCAWNDRNSDYTFGSGTRLLVI.

Concerning this clone itself: The listed genes are named as in mouse. The CDR3 end lies 4 residues beyond the end of the read and is filled in from the germline J gene. V gene TRBV5 combines with J gene TRBJ2-2, with a possible D match to TRBD2 (6 bases). CDR1 LGHNA and CDR2 YNLKQL come from the germline V gene (reference sequence). The CDR3 has 15 residues. V shed 2 bases and J shed 1 base, with 8 bases lying between them. The CDR3 protein is CASSQTGRNTGQLYF. The sequenced part of the CDR3 DNA is TGTGCCAGCAGCCAAACTGGGAGAAACACCGGG.

This clone was seen only a few times. Gene names and germline match the mouse. The read gets to within 4 residues of the CDR3 end, and the germline J gene fills in the rest. This sequence joins TRBV19 and TRBJ2-5; D is undetermined. This CDR3 is built from 11 residues. The germline V gene has CDR1 FNHDT and CDR2 SITEND (reference sequence). The covered CDR3 bases are TGTGCCAGCAGTAACAGAGAC. This gives the protein CASSNRD. The entire CDR3 protein is CASSNRDTQYF.

This clone was recorded a few times. The germline gene is not matched at one end of the junction; a read error may be the cause. The gene symbols are mouse symbols. The read ends 4 residues early relative to the CDR3; the germline J gene fills the gap. The chain carries TRBV1 and TRBJ2-1, with 8 bases that match TRBD1. Germline assignment: CDR1 NSQYPW and CDR2 LRSPGD (reference sequence). There are 13 residues in the CDR3. The CDR3 reads CTCRAGGEAEQFF. Incomplete CDR3 DNA: TGCACCTGCAGAGCAGGGGGCGAGGCT. Full variable domain (remainder filled in from reference TRBV1 and TRBJ2-1): VTLLEQNPRWRLVPRGQAVNLRCILKNSQYPWMSWYQQDLQKQLQWLFTLRSPGDKEVKSLPGADYLATRVTDTELRLQVANMSQGRTLYCTCRAGGEAEQFFGPGTRLTVL.

On this clone: Gene names refer to mouse genes. The CDR3 end falls 4 residues outside the read, so it is completed with the germline J gene. Other nucleotide sequences from this sample produce the same CDR3. V and J are TRBV31 and TRBJ2-1; 9 nucleotides line up with TRBD2. V shed 0 bases, J shed 6 bases, and the junction held 3 bases outside the gene matches. This CDR3 contains 14 residues. Germline CDR1 GKSSPN, CDR2 SITVG. The CDR3 sequence is CAWSLGGALAEQFF. The sequenced CDR3 bases are TGTGCCTGGAGTCTTGGGGGGGCGCTTGCT.

As for this clone: These gene names are mouse names. Read sequence stops 4 residues before the CDR3 end, and the germline J gene provides the missing end. The sample holds other DNA sequences that translate to the same CDR3. The rearrangement joins TRBV19 to TRBJ2-1; 8 bases match TRBD1. CDR1 is FNHDT, CDR2 SITEND, per germline (reference sequence). The CDR3 length is 13 residues. The CDR3 spells CASSIQGAAEQFF. The covered CDR3 bases are TGTGCCAGCAGTATACAGGGGGCGGCT.

In this sample, this clone turned up a few times. Genes and germline come from the mouse. The observed sequence ends 4 residues before the CDR3 terminus, with the missing tail filled in from the germline J gene. Other nucleotide sequences in the sample specify the same CDR3. This rearrangement joins TRBV19 to TRBJ2-1; D is possibly TRBD1 (5 bases). Looked up from germline, CDR1 is FNHDT and CDR2 is SITEND (reference sequence). Trimming stripped 2 bases from V and 1 base from J, with 7 bases between. The CDR3 sequence is 14 residues long. The CDR3 sequence: CASSIGQNYAEQFF. CDR3 DNA, as far as it was read: TGTGCCAGCAGTATTGGACAAAACTATGCT.

Details on this clone: Any gene name here is a mouse gene name. Sequencing ends 4 residues short of the CDR3 end; the germline J gene provides the rest. The V gene is TRBV13-1, the J gene TRBJ2-5; 9 nucleotides line up with TRBD2. There are 16 residues in the CDR3. V lost 0 bases, J lost 1 base, and 3 bases stayed unmatched. In germline, CDR1 is NSHNY, CDR2 SYGAGN. The CDR3 spells CASSDVGGPDQDTQYF. Incomplete CDR3 DNA: TGTGCCAGCAGTGATGTGGGGGGGCCGGACCAAGAC.

In its sample, this clone was seen a few times. The listed genes are named as in mouse. Within the sample, other DNA sequences also encode this same CDR3. CDR3 DNA (partial): TGTGCCAGCAGCCCGGGACAGGGTACAAACTCC. Its translation is CASSPGQGTNS. The whole CDR3 reads CASSPGQGTNSDYTF. The V and J genes are TRBV13-3 and TRBJ1-2; 9 nucleotides align to TRBD1. The sequenced fragment ends 4 residues before the CDR3 boundary, so the rest is inferred from the germline J gene. The CDR3 is made up of 15 amino acids. Per the germline V gene, CDR1 is NNHDY and CDR2 is SYVADS. V gave up 5 bases and J gave up 0 bases; unmatched junction bases: 5.

This clone has more than one count but fewer than ten. Here the gene names and germline are mouse. The sequenced fragment ends 4 residues before the CDR3 boundary, so the rest is inferred from the germline J gene. The same CDR3 also results from other DNA sequences found in this sample. This chain connects TRBV13-2 to TRBJ2-5; D is ambiguous. CDR3 length: 11 residues. Germline lookup yields CDR1 NNHNN and CDR2 SYGAGS (reference sequence). CDR3 DNA (partial): TGTGCCAGCGGTGACTGGGAC. This codes for CASGDWD. The full CDR3 is CASGDWDTQYF.

There are many counts of this clone. Mouse germline and gene names are used. The read ends 4 residues before the CDR3 terminus; that terminus is restored from the germline J gene. The chain recombines TRBV17 with TRBJ2-3, with 8 bases that match TRBD2. From germline, CDR1 is MNHDT and CDR2 YYDKIL. Trimming took 4 bases from V and 3 from J; bases not matched to a gene: 3. The CDR3 is made up of 14 amino acids. CDR3 bases read: TGTGCTAGCAGTACTGGGGGGACCGCAGAA. It translates to CASSTGGTAE. The whole CDR3 sequence is CASSTGGTAETLYF.

Concerning this clone itself: Genes and germline come from the mouse. Read coverage stops 4 residues before the CDR3 terminus; the germline J gene supplies the remainder. The genes are TRBV29 and TRBJ1-1; TRBD1 agrees at 7 bases. Germline V gives CDR1 MSHET, CDR2 SYDVDS. This CDR3 has 14 amino acids. V lost 2 bases, J lost 3 bases, and 3 bases stayed unmatched. The sequenced CDR3 bases are TGTGCTAGCAGTTTACCAGGGGGTGACACA. This translates into CASSLPGGDT. The CDR3 as a whole reads CASSLPGGDTEVFF.

This clone was seen a handful of times. Gene names refer to mouse genes. The read finishes 4 residues shy of the CDR3 end, and the germline J gene is used to complete it. The chain combines TRBV17 with TRBJ2-2; 9 bases match TRBD1. With 4 bases clipped from V and 4 bases from J, the junction kept 1 base outside the gene matches. The CDR3 is made up of 14 amino acids. Germline-derived CDR1 and CDR2 are MNHDT and YYDKIL. The CDR3 DNA, read in part, is TGTGCTAGCAGTAAGGACAGGGGCACCGGG. Translated, it gives CASSKDRGTG. The entire CDR3 protein is CASSKDRGTGQLYF. Full variable domain (outside the CDR3, taken from reference TRBV17 and TRBJ2-2): DTTVKQNPRYKLARVGKPVNLICSQTMNHDTMYWYQKKPNQAPKLLLFYYDKILNREADTFEKFQSSRPNNSFCSLYIGSAGLEYSAMYLCASSKDRGTGQLYFGEGSKLTVL.

Notes on this clone: These gene names are mouse names. Sequencing ends 4 residues short of the CDR3 end; the germline J gene provides the rest. J is TRBJ1-1 and V is TRBV5; 8 nucleotides match TRBD1. Germline V CDR1 and CDR2: LGHNA, YNLKQL (reference sequence). After removal of 4 bases from V and 0 bases from J, the junction contained 4 bases not matched to a gene. CDR3 size: 15 residues. CDR3 bases read: TGTGCCAGCAGCCGCAGACAGGGGTCAAACACA. Amino acid sequence: CASSRRQGSNT. The complete CDR3 sequence is CASSRRQGSNTEVFF.

This clone has only a few counts. Germline and genes here are mouse. Other DNA sequences in this specimen translate into the identical CDR3. Here the CDR3 reads CASSRDIANTEVFF. Partial CDR3 DNA: TGTGCCAGCAGTCGGGACATTGCAAACACA. The chain employs TRBV19 and TRBJ1-1; D is perhaps TRBD1 (6 bases). The read ends 4 residues shy of where the CDR3 ends; the end is completed using the germline J gene. Per the germline V gene, CDR1 is FNHDT and CDR2 is SITEND (reference sequence). There are 14 residues in the CDR3. V lost 4 bases to trimming and J lost 0 bases, with 10 bases between them.